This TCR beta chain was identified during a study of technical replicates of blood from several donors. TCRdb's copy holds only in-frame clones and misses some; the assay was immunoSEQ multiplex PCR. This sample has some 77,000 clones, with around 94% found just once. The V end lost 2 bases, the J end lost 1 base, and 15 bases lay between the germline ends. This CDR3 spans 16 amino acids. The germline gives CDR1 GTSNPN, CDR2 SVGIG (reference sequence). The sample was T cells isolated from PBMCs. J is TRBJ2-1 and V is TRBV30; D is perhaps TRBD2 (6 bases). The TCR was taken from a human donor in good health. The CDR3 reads CAWSMGLFISYNEQFF. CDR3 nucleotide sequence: TGTGCCTGGAGTATGGGACTTTTTATTTCCTACAATGAGCAGTTCTTC.